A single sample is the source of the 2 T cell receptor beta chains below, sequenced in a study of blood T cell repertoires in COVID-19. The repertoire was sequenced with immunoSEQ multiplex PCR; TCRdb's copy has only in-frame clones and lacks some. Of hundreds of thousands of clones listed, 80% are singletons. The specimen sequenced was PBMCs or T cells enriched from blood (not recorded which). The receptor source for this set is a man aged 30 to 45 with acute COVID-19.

The CDR3 sequence: CASSGAQDNYGYTF. In DNA, the CDR3 is TGTGCCAGCAGCGGTGCACAGGATAACTATGGCTACACCTTC. The rearrangement joins TRBV9 to TRBJ1-2; maybe TRBD1 (5 bases). Trimming took 3 bases from V and 1 from J, leaving 10 bases between them. The CDR3 length is 14 residues. CDR1 is SGDLS and CDR2 is YYNGEE in the germline V gene.

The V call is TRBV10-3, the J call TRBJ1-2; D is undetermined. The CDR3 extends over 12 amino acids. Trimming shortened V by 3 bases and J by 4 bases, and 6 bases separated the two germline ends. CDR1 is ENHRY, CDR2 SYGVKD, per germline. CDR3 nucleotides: TGTGCCATCAGTGACAGTACCTATGGCTACACCTTC. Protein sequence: CAISDSTYGYTF.